This TCR beta chain was captured by sequencing in a study of CD8+CD57+ T cells in acquired aplastic anemia. Study-level points and caveats: Patients and controls had in common fewer than 30 CD8+ CDR3 sequences.

According to the study, genomic DNA was the template for TCR beta VDJ and CDR3 profiling. TCRdb used MiXCR to reprocess the reads, holding one entry per CDR3 protein. The table shows approximately 260,000 distinct CDR3 sequences, with 65% to 90% occurring only once. This clonotype came up a few times. The target antigen is unknown. The CDR3 runs 15 residues. The trim removed 0 bases at V and 11 bases at J, leaving 9 bases unmatched. The germline V gene has CDR1 LNHNV and CDR2 YYDKDF (reference sequence). It was patients with CD8+CD57+ cell expansion by flow cytometry who were chosen for sequencing. In all patients, the disease was severe acquired aplastic anemia.

This TCR was sampled from a human donor with aplastic anemia. The chain links TRBV15 to TRBJ2-3, with TRBD1 identical over 9 bases. Material for sequencing was sorted CD4+, CD8+, or CD8+CD57+ T cells (not recorded which) from PBMCs. CDR3: CATSRDRQGGNEQYF. CDR3 nucleotides: TGTGCCACCAGCAGAGATAGACAGGGGGGGAATGAGCAGTATTTT.